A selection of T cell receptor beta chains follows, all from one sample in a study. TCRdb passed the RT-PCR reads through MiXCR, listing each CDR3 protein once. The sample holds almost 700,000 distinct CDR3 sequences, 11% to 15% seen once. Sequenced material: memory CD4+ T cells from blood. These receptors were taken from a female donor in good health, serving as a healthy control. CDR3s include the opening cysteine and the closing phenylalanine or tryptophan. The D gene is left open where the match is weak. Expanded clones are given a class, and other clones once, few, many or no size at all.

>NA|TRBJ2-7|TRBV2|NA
TGTGCCAGCAGTGATGGCGAATCCTACGAGCAGTACTTC
CASSDGESYEQYF
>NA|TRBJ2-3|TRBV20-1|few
TGCAGTGCCGCTAGAAGTACCGGGGCGCCAGATACGCAGTATTTT
CSAARSTGAPDTQYF
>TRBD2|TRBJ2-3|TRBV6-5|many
TGTGCCAGCAGCGAGCGGGGGGGCTCCACAGATACGCAGTATTTT
CASSERGGSTDTQYF
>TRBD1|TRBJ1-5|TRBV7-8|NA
TGTGCCAGCAGCTTAGAGGGTGGGACAGGGCGTCAGCCCCAGCATTTT
CASSLEGGTGRQPQHF
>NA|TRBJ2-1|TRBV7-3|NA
TGTGCCAGCAGCGCCGACCACTCCTACAATGAGCAGTTCTTC
CASSADHSYNEQFF
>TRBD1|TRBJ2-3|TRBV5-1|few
TGCGCCAGCAGCCCTTACACAGGGGTAACGCAGTATTTT
CASSPYTGVTQYF
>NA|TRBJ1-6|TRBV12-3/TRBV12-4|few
TGTGCCAGCAGTTCACAAGCGCGAAGTAATTCACCCCTCCACTTT
CASSSQARSNSPLHF
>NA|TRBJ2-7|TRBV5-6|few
TGTGCCAGCACAATATTTGCGGGGTTCCACGAGCAGTACTTC
CASTIFAGFHEQYF
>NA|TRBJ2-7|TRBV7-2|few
TGTGCCAGCACTCCATCACCGCAGGGTTCCTACGAGCAGTACTTC
CASTPSPQGSYEQYF
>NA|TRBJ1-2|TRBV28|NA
TGTGCCAGCAGAGCCAGCGACTATGGCTACACCTTC
CASRASDYGYTF
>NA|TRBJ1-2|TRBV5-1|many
TGCGCCAGCAGCTTGGATTGGGACTATGGCTACACCTTC
CASSLDWDYGYTF
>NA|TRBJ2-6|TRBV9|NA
TGTGCCAGCAGCCCGGGCAGGGCCAACGTCCTGACTTTC
CASSPGRANVLTF
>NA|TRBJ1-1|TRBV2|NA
TGTGCCAGCAGTTCAGGGGAGGGGCGGAGGAACACTGAAGCTTTCTTT
CASSSGEGRRNTEAFF
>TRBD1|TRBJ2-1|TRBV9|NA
TGTGCCAGCACCCGGACAGGTTATCTCTACAATGAGCAGTTCTTC
CASTRTGYLYNEQFF
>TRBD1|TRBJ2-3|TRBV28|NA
TGTGCCAGCACCAAAAGACAGGGGGCGGGAGATACGCAGTATTTT
CASTKRQGAGDTQYF
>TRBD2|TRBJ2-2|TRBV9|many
TGTGCCAGCAGCCCAACTTCGGCGGGAGGGCCTTTTAACGGGGAGCTGTTTTTT
CASSPTSAGGPFNGELFF
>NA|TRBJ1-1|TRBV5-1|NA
TGCGCCAGCTACAAGGTGGTAGGCGGAGGAAGGTTCTTT
CASYKVVGGGRFF
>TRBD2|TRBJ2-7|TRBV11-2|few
TGTGCCAGCAGCATCCAGCGGGGGTCCGAGCAGTACTTC
CASSIQRGSEQYF
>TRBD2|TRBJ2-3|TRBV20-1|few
TGCAGTGCTAATCGACTAGCGGGAGACCACGGCCCAGATACGCAGTATTTT
CSANRLAGDHGPDTQYF
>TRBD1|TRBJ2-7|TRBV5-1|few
TGCGCCAGCAGCTTGGTCGCGGGACAGGGCCCTCTAAGCTCCTACGAGCAGTACTTC
CASSLVAGQGPLSSYEQYF
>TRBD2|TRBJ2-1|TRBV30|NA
TGTGCCTGGAGTAATAAGGGGCTAGCGGACAATGAGCAGTTCTTC
CAWSNKGLADNEQFF
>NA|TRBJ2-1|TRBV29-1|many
TGCAGCAGTGGGGCAGTCTACAATGAGCAGTTCTTC
CSSGAVYNEQFF
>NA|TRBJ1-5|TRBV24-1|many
TGTGCCACCAGTGAAGGGGGGTTCAATCAGCCCCAGCATTTT
CATSEGGFNQPQHF
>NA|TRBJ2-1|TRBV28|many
TGTGCCAGCAGTCTCCCTAGGACCCCCACGAGTGAGCAGTTCTTC
CASSLPRTPTSEQFF
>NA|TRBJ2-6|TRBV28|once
TGTGCCAGCTTCAGTTCTGGGGCCAACGTCCTGACTTTC
CASFSSGANVLTF
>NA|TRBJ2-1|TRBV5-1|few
TGCGCCAGCAGCGAGGCGGAAGACTCCTACAATGAGCAGTTCTTC
CASSEAEDSYNEQFF
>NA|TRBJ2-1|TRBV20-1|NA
TGCAGTGCCCGCCCAAGAAACAATGAGCAGTTCTTC
CSARPRNNEQFF
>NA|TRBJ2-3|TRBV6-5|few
TGTGCCAGCAGTTACTGGGCGGGACGCACAGATACGCAGTATTTT
CASSYWAGRTDTQYF
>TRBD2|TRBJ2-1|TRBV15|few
TGTGCCACCAGCAGGTTAGCGGGGGGCACCTACAATGAGCAGTTCTTC
CATSRLAGGTYNEQFF
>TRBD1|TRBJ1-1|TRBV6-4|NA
TGTGCCAGCAGTGACTTACTTACCCGGACAGGGAGCACTGAAGCTTTCTTT
CASSDLLTRTGSTEAFF
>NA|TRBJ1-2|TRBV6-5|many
TGTGCCAGCAGTCGGTCGGGATCTAACTATGGCTACACCTTC
CASSRSGSNYGYTF
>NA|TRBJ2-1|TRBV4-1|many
TGCGCCAGCAGTCATGATAGCGATGAGCAGTTCTTC
CASSHDSDEQFF
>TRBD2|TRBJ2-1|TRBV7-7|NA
TGTGCTAGCAGCAGACTAGCGTGTTCCTACAATGAGCAGTTCTTC
CASSRLACSYNEQFF
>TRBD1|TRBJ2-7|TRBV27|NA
TGTGCCAGCAGTTTTGACAGGGGGCAAGGGGAGCAGTACTTC
CASSFDRGQGEQYF
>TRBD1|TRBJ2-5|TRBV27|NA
TGTGCCAGCAGTCCCGGCCCGGGACAGGGGATGGTGGAGACCCAGTACTTC
CASSPGPGQGMVETQYF
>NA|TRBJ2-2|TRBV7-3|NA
TGTGCCAGCAGCCCAGGGCGCCAGGGGGGGACCGGGGAGCTGTTTTTT
CASSPGRQGGTGELFF
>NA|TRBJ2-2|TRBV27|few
TGTGCCAGCAGTTTATCTGGGACCCCCCTTTTCGGGGAGCTGTTTTTT
CASSLSGTPLFGELFF